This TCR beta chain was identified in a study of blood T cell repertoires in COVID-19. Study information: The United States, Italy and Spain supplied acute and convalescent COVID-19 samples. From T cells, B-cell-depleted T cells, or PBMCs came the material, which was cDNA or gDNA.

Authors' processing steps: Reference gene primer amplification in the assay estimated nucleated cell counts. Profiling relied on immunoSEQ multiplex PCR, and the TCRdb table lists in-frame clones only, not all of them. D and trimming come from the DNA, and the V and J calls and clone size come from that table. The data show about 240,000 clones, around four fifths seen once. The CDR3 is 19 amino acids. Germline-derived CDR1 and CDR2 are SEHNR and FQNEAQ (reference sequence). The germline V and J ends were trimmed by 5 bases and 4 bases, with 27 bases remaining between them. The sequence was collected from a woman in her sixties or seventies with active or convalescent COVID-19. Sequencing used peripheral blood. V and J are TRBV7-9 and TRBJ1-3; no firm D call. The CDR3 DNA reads TGTGCCAGCAGCCCCGGGATGTTGGACGAGAGAAGAAAAGGAAACACCATATATTTT. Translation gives CASSPGMLDERRKGNTIYF. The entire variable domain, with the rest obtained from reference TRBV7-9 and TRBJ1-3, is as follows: DTGVSQNPRHKITKRGQNVTFRCDPISEHNRLYWYRQTLGQGPEFLTYFQNEAQLEKSRLLSDRFSAERPKGSFSTLEIQRTEQGDSAMYLCASSPGMLDERRKGNTIYFGEGSWLTVV.